A single sample gave rise to the 31 T cell receptor beta chains below, sequenced in a study of cytomegalovirus exposure and HLA in healthy donors (TCRdb year 2017). Libraries were built with the immunoSEQ multiplex PCR assay. For the multiplex PCR, a mixture combining 60 forward primers for TCR Vbeta segments and 13 reverse primers for TCR Jbeta segments was used. TCRdb provides this immuneACCESS table in a form limited to in-frame rearrangements. Some clones are lacking; in checked studies, under half of them reflect an unresolved V gene, and why the rest are absent is not known. This sample is represented by more than 90,000 clones; around three quarters of them were singletons. The ten top clones hold roughly 8.4% of the sample. The sample was PBMCs. The receptors shown here come from a human donor in good health.

The CDR3 sequence: CSVASFNEQFF. The CDR3 nucleotides read TGCAGCGTTGCGTCTTTCAATGAGCAGTTCTTC. The V and J genes are TRBV29-1 and TRBJ2-1, with D unclear. The CDR3 extends over 11 amino acids. Trimming stripped 4 bases from V and 6 bases from J, with 7 bases between. Per germline, CDR1 SQVTM and CDR2 ANQGSEA.

As for this clone: Other DNA sequences in this sample translate to the same CDR3. The chain employs TRBV9 and TRBJ2-2, with D perhaps matching TRBD2 (7 bases). V shed 0 bases and J shed 6 bases, with 27 bases lying between them. CDR3 length: 20 amino acids. Looked up from germline, CDR1 is SGDLS and CDR2 is YYNGEE. The CDR3 region is CASSVVPGFRGGAPPGELFF. CDR3 in DNA: TGTGCCAGCAGCGTAGTCCCGGGCTTTAGGGGGGGAGCCCCCCCCGGGGAGCTGTTTTTT.

The J gene is TRBJ2-3, the V gene TRBV30; 7 bases are shared with TRBD1. CDR1 and CDR2 (germline): GTSNPN, SVGIG (reference sequence). This CDR3 spans 13 amino acids. Trimming removed 2 bases from V and 3 bases from J; junction bases left unmatched: 2. CDR3 sequence: CAWSTGVTDTQYF. CDR3 nucleotide sequence: TGTGCCTGGAGTACAGGGGTAACAGATACGCAGTATTTT.

The CDR3 is CASSHSDGTYEQYF. CDR3 in DNA: TGCGCCAGCAGCCACTCGGACGGGACCTACGAGCAGTACTTC. V and J are TRBV4-1 and TRBJ2-7; the D gene is possibly TRBD2 (5 bases). Trimming pared 3 bases from V and 2 bases from J, leaving 11 bases between. The CDR3 runs to 14 residues. Germline V gene data show CDR1 as MGHRA and CDR2 as YSYEKL.

This rearrangement joins TRBV18 to TRBJ1-5; D uncertain. Trimming removed 4 bases from V and 7 bases from J, with 17 bases in between. From germline, CDR1 is KGHSH and CDR2 LQKENI. This CDR3 is 15 amino acids long. The CDR3 DNA sequence: TGTGCCAGCTCACTGGCCCATTCCGAGGGACAGCCCCAGCATTTT. Protein product: CASSLAHSEGQPQHF. Full variable domain (remainder filled in from reference TRBV18 and TRBJ1-5): NAGVMQNPRHLVRRRGQEARLRCSPMKGHSHVYWYRQLPEEGLKFMVYLQKENIIDESGMPKERFSAEFPKEGPSILRIQQVVRGDSAAYFCASSLAHSEGQPQHFGDGTRLSIL.

The rearrangement joins TRBV15 to TRBJ2-1, with D possibly TRBD1 on 6 matching bases. Deletions cut 6 bases from V and 1 base from J, with 13 bases between. The CDR3 is 15 amino acids. Germline V CDR1 and CDR2: LNHNV, YYDKDF (reference sequence). The CDR3 DNA reads as TGTGCCACCAGAGGACAGAGTGGGTCCTACAATGAGCAGTTCTTC. Protein product: CATRGQSGSYNEQFF.

CDR3 bases: TGTGCCAGCAGTGAACAGGCCGAGCAGTACTTC. It translates to CASSEQAEQYF. V usage is TRBV2 and J usage is TRBJ2-7; D is undetermined. The CDR3 loop spans 11 amino acids. Germline V gives CDR1 SNHLY, CDR2 FYNNEI. The germline V and J ends were trimmed by 2 bases and 6 bases, with 5 bases remaining between them.

The J gene is TRBJ2-7, the V gene TRBV10-3; 7 nucleotides align to TRBD2. The CDR3 contains 15 residues. V shed 8 bases, J shed 3 bases, and the junction held 13 bases outside the gene matches. The V gene's germline CDR1 is ENHRY and CDR2 SYGVKD. For the CDR3, the DNA is TGTGCCATCGGAGGGGCTGGGGGGGTGAACTACGAGCAGTACTTC. Its translation is CAIGGAGGVNYEQYF.

The chain links TRBV6-4 to TRBJ1-2, with D possibly TRBD1 on 6 matching bases. This CDR3 is 16 amino acids long. Germline CDR1 reads MRHNA; CDR2 reads SNTAGT. Trimming cost V 3 bases and J 1 base, with 15 bases left between them. The CDR3 protein is CASSDSPGHFNYGYTF. The CDR3 bases are TGTGCCAGCAGTGATTCACCGGGACACTTTAACTATGGCTACACCTTC.

The chain carries TRBV5-1 and TRBJ1-1, with 8 bases fitting TRBD1. Per germline, CDR1 SGHRS and CDR2 YFSETQ. Trimming removed 0 bases from V and 5 bases from J; junction bases left unmatched: 3. The CDR3 loop spans 14 amino acids. The CDR3 nucleotides read TGCGCCAGCAGCTTGGGGGACAGGAGAACTGAAGCTTTCTTT. As protein: CASSLGDRRTEAFF.

The rearrangement links TRBV19 to TRBJ2-7; 10 bases agree with TRBD1. This CDR3 spans 17 amino acids. With 3 bases clipped from V and 1 base from J, the junction kept 9 bases outside the gene matches. Germline lookup yields CDR1 LNHDA and CDR2 SQIVND (reference sequence). Here the CDR3 reads CASSIVLSGQGSYEQYF. The CDR3 region has the DNA TGTGCCAGTAGTATCGTTTTATCGGGACAGGGGTCCTACGAGCAGTACTTC.

This chain links TRBV5-1 with TRBJ2-3; 11 bases map to TRBD2. In germline, CDR1 is SGHRS, CDR2 YFSETQ. V lost 5 bases, J lost 5 bases, and 1 base stayed unmatched. The CDR3 spans 13 residues. CDR3 loop: CASRTSGIDTQYF. The CDR3 bases are TGCGCCAGCAGGACTAGCGGGATAGATACGCAGTATTTT.

The chain carries TRBV5-1 and TRBJ1-5; possibly TRBD1 for D (6 bases). V shed 0 bases and J shed 4 bases, with 8 bases lying between them. Germline V gives CDR1 SGHRS, CDR2 YFSETQ. The CDR3 runs 14 residues. In DNA form, the CDR3 reads TGCGCCAGCAGCTTGGGACAGGCTAATCAGCCCCAGCATTTT. Protein: CASSLGQANQPQHF. Based on the CDR3 plus reference TRBV5-1 and TRBJ1-5, the full variable domain is KAGVTQTPRYLIKTRGQQVTLSCSPISGHRSVSWYQQTPGQGLQFLFEYFSETQRNKGNFPGRFSGRQFSNSRSEMNVSTLELGDSALYLCASSLGQANQPQHFGDGTRLSIL.

The CDR3 is CATSREVTGFYEQYF. For the CDR3, the DNA is TGTGCCACCAGCAGAGAAGTTACAGGGTTCTACGAGCAGTACTTC. J is TRBJ2-7 and V is TRBV15; maybe TRBD1 (6 bases). Between the trimmed V and J ends, which lost 0 bases and 3 bases, there was a span of 12 bases. This CDR3 spans 15 amino acids. Germline lookup yields CDR1 LNHNV and CDR2 YYDKDF (reference sequence). The variable domain in full, with the rest retrieved from reference TRBV15 and TRBJ2-7, is DAMVIQNPRYQVTQFGKPVTLSCSQTLNHNVMYWYQQKSSQAPKLLFHYYDKDFNNEADTPDNFQSRRPNTSFCFLDIRSPGLGDTAMYLCATSREVTGFYEQYFGPGTRLTVT.

V usage is TRBV27 and J usage is TRBJ2-2, with 11 positions matching TRBD1. The CDR3 extends over 15 amino acids. The germline V gene has CDR1 MNHEY and CDR2 SMNVEV (reference sequence). After removal of 3 bases from V and 4 bases from J, the junction contained 1 base not matched to a gene. CDR3 region: CASSFGTGGTGELFF. The CDR3 DNA reads TGTGCCAGCAGTTTCGGGACAGGGGGCACCGGGGAGCTGTTTTTT.

The count of this clone is one. This chain joins TRBV6-1 and TRBJ1-5; 7 bases match TRBD1. The germline V gene has CDR1 MNHNS and CDR2 SASEGT. J gave up 3 bases and V 7 bases, and 6 bases lay outside the gene matches. This CDR3 region has 14 residues. CDR3: CASTPGQYNQPQHF. Here the CDR3 DNA reads TGTGCCAGCACTCCGGGACAGTACAATCAGCCCCAGCATTTT.

V and J are TRBV2 and TRBJ2-3; D is possibly TRBD1 (6 bases). The ends were cut back, 8 bases at V and 7 bases at J, with 10 bases in the middle. Germline V gene lookup returns CDR1 SNHLY and CDR2 FYNNEI. The CDR3 is 11 amino acids. The CDR3 here is CASGQGYTQYF. The CDR3 region has the DNA TGTGCCAGCGGGCAGGGGTATACGCAGTATTTT.

The chain joins TRBV5-6 to TRBJ2-2; weak D call: TRBD1 (5 bases). CDR3 length: 13 amino acids. The V end was cut by 1 base, the J end by 6 bases, with 7 bases between. Per germline, CDR1 SGHDT and CDR2 YYEEEE. The DNA of the CDR3 is TGTGCCAGCAGCTTGAGCAGGGCCGGGGAGCTGTTTTTT. Residues: CASSLSRAGELFF.

In the case of this clone: The sample has other DNA sequences that encode this CDR3 too. J is TRBJ2-7 and V is TRBV11-2; TRBD1 is a possible D gene (5 bases). The CDR3 runs 13 residues. V was shortened by 6 bases and J by 0 bases, with 9 bases between the two germline ends. CDR1 and CDR2 (germline): SGHAT, FQNNGV. DNA for the CDR3: TGTGCCAGCAGTTTTGACAGCTCCTACGAGCAGTACTTC. Translating it yields CASSFDSSYEQYF.

CDR3 bases: TGTGCCAGCAGTCGGACAGGTGGGCAGCCCCAGCATTTT. Translating it yields CASSRTGGQPQHF. The chain has TRBV6-5 and TRBJ1-5; the match to TRBD1 covers 7 bases. The CDR3 loop spans 13 amino acids. V lost 5 bases and J lost 7; bases outside the gene matches: 5. Germline V gene sequence: CDR1 MNHEY, CDR2 SVGAGI.

This clone was observed a few times. This sequence joins TRBV18 and TRBJ2-3; 8 positions match TRBD2. With 5 bases clipped from V and 1 base from J, the junction kept 5 bases outside the gene matches. CDR1 and CDR2 from the germline V gene are KGHSH and LQKENI. There are 15 residues in the CDR3. CDR3 protein: CASSISTSGTDTQYF. The CDR3 nucleotides are TGTGCCAGCTCAATCTCGACTAGCGGCACAGATACGCAGTATTTT.

The J gene is TRBJ2-3, the V gene TRBV4-2; D perhaps matches TRBD2 (7 bases). Between the trimmed V and J ends, which lost 1 base and 3 bases, there was a span of 14 bases. The CDR3 is 16 residues long. Per the germline V gene, CDR1 is LGHNA and CDR2 is YNFKEQ. The CDR3 DNA is TGTGCCAGCAGCCAAGTAGCACAGGGAGGGACAGATACGCAGTATTTT. Translation: CASSQVAQGGTDTQYF.

This chain joins TRBV9 and TRBJ2-1, with 10 bases identical to TRBD2. CDR3 size: 14 residues. The V segment lost 3 bases and the J segment 6 bases; nucleotides outside the gene matches: 3. Germline values: CDR1 SGDLS, CDR2 YYNGEE. CDR3 protein: CASSASGRVNEQFF. CDR3 nucleotide sequence: TGTGCCAGCAGCGCTAGCGGGAGAGTCAATGAGCAGTTCTTC.

This chain connects TRBV5-1 to TRBJ1-5; D call uncertain. CDR3 length: 13 residues. The V end lost 5 bases, the J end lost 3 bases, and 9 bases lay between the germline ends. CDR1 and CDR2 from the germline V gene are SGHRS and YFSETQ. The CDR3 nucleotides are TGCGCCAGCAGGGGCCAAGACAATCAGCCCCAGCATTTT. This gives the protein CASRGQDNQPQHF.

V is TRBV5-1 and J is TRBJ1-2, with D possibly TRBD1 on 5 matching bases. Trimming shortened V by 0 bases and J by 4 bases, and 10 bases separated the two germline ends. Germline V CDR1 and CDR2: SGHRS, YFSETQ. CDR3 length: 14 residues. The CDR3 nucleotides are TGCGCCAGCAGCTTGGCCCGCCAGGGCTATGGCTACACCTTC. It codes for CASSLARQGYGYTF.

This clone was counted a few times. V is TRBV6-6 and J is TRBJ2-5, with a weak D call TRBD2 (5 bases). The CDR3 has 12 amino acids. The V and J ends lost 2 bases and 11 bases respectively, with 12 bases between them. Per the germline V gene, CDR1 is MNHNY and CDR2 is SVGAGI (reference sequence). The DNA for the CDR3 is TGTGCCAGCAGTTACACCGAGGGCCAGCAGTACTTC. This encodes CASSYTEGQQYF.

This clone came up a few times. The J gene is TRBJ1-1, the V gene TRBV29-1; 8 nucleotides match TRBD1. This CDR3 has 13 amino acids. In germline, CDR1 is SQVTM, CDR2 ANQGSEA. The ends lost 4 bases at V and 6 bases at J; junction bases unmatched: 7. The CDR3 DNA is TGCAGCGTTGTTAGGGCGGACAGGGCTGAAGCTTTCTTT. It encodes CSVVRADRAEAFF.

The chain carries TRBV5-1 and TRBJ2-7, with D tentatively TRBD2 (5 bases). Trimming shortened V by 5 bases and J by 1 base, and 13 bases separated the two germline ends. The CDR3 has 14 amino acids. The germline V gene encodes CDR1 SGHRS and CDR2 YFSETQ. The chain's CDR3 is CASRAERVSYEQYF. For the CDR3, the DNA is TGCGCCAGCAGGGCGGAGAGGGTTTCCTACGAGCAGTACTTC.

The V gene is TRBV7-9, the J gene TRBJ1-2, with TRBD1 matching over 10 bases. The germline V gene encodes CDR1 SEHNR and CDR2 FQNEAQ (reference sequence). Unmatched junction bases numbered 7, after V lost 3 bases and J lost 6 bases. The CDR3 length is 15 residues. CDR3 loop: CASSLPDRGLNGYTF. CDR3 nucleotide sequence: TGTGCCAGCAGCTTGCCTGACAGGGGGCTAAATGGCTACACCTTC.

This chain uses TRBV7-2 with TRBJ1-4, with a possible D match to TRBD1 (6 bases). V shed 3 bases and J shed 7 bases, with 12 bases lying between them. This CDR3 spans 14 amino acids. Germline V CDR1 and CDR2: SGHTA, FQGNSA. CDR3 DNA sequence: TGTGCCAGCAGCTTGGAGAGAGGGGGTGAAAAACTGTTTTTT. Its translation: CASSLERGGEKLFF.

V gene TRBV19 combines with J gene TRBJ1-2, with D maybe TRBD1 (6 bases). Germline V gene lookup returns CDR1 LNHDA and CDR2 SQIVND (reference sequence). V dropped 3 bases and J dropped 4 bases, with 12 bases sitting between them. This CDR3 region has 14 residues. The CDR3 loop is CASSIQGTSYGYTF. The CDR3 DNA reads as TGTGCCAGTAGTATCCAGGGGACCAGCTATGGCTACACCTTC.